The subject of this entry is one TCR beta chain. No cognate antigen has been identified for it. Per-nucleotide qualities are absent, and no much larger clonotype sits a single base away. These data come from a study of T cell repertoires in cytomegalovirus infection (dated 2019 in TCRdb). Concerning the study at large: Alongside well-studied HLA-B-restricted epitopes, the peptide stimulations were aimed at recently identified HLA-C-restricted CMV epitopes, whose presentation resists viral immunomodulation. Donor HLA type was relevant to the analysis, because carriage of CMV infection together with the matching HLA type was indicated by public TCR beta signatures.

Points the paper makes about the study in general: Cumulative frequency of public TCR beta family members discriminated carriers of CMV infection plus the relevant HLA type in this cohort and an independent 352-donor cohort. The ex vivo response was dominated by HLA-C-restricted CMV-specific TCR beta clonotypes, and the single most frequent clonotype in two of eight donors was supplied by these HLA-C-restricted clonotypes.

The CDR3 holds 13 amino acids from the cysteine to the phenylalanine. Only CDR3 DNA remains: 39 bases, in frame from the first base. The germline V gene sets CDR1 to MNHEY and CDR2 to SVGEGT. Trimming costs V 4 bases and J 9 bases, and their ends lie 13 bases apart. The treatment or condition label here, explained by the study, means: in vitro stimulation with specific CMV peptide epitopes to enrich CMV-specific T cells. The sequencer was an Illumina HiSeq 1500. Using fastp trimming at Q25 and MiXCR clonotype assembly, TCRdb reanalyzed the public sequencing data and kept in-frame beta chains. Every entry covers one CDR3 protein and lists the most common genes and DNA from its rows. This sample holds more than 250,000 distinct CDR3 sequences; roughly 25% were observed only once. In total, the top ten clones hold 13% of the sample.

This TCR was recovered from a human donor in good health (CMV status not recorded). Some clones in this sample may be carry-over from other donors' samples. The chain is encoded by TRBV6-2 or TRBV6-3 joined to TRBJ2-1, and TRBD2 may be the D gene, going by 6 matching bases. The sample here was cultured PBMCs, taken from culture after CMV antigen stimulation. The CDR3 region reads CASSFGSRAEQFF. In nucleotide form, the sequence is TGTGCCAGCAGTTTCGGGAGCAGGGCTGAGCAGTTCTTC.